These 20 T cell receptor beta chains originate from one sample sequenced in a study of T cell changes during pregnancy in multiple sclerosis. Produced via immunoSEQ multiplex PCR; TCRdb's table is partial and in-frame only. Among more than 40,000 clones, around 94% were seen once, and the ten largest hold under 0.85%. Material: CD4+ T cells from peripheral blood mononuclear cells, obtained in the third trimester of pregnancy. The source of these receptors is a female donor with multiple sclerosis, enrolled in a pregnancy study.

The V call is TRBV15, the J call TRBJ2-7, with D perhaps TRBD2 (5 bases). This CDR3 is 17 amino acids long. The V gene lost 0 bases and the J gene lost 0 bases, with 15 bases spanning the gap. Germline assignment: CDR1 LNHNV and CDR2 YYDKDF (reference sequence). As DNA, the CDR3 is TGTGCCACCAGCAGAGATAGGGTTTTTGGGAGCTCCTACGAGCAGTACTTC. As protein: CATSRDRVFGSSYEQYF.

This sequence joins TRBV11-1 and TRBJ1-5; the D gene is possibly TRBD1 (6 bases). CDR1 SGHAT and CDR2 FQDESV come from the germline V gene (reference sequence). CDR3 length: 14 residues. V lost 1 base and J 4 bases, leaving 8 bases between the germline ends. DNA for the CDR3: TGTGCCAGCAGCTTAGACAGGGTAAATCAGCCCCAGCATTTT. Its protein is CASSLDRVNQPQHF.

The chain employs TRBV11-2 and TRBJ1-2; D not resolved. Trimming pared 4 bases from V and 8 bases from J, leaving 11 bases between. This CDR3 comprises 12 residues. The V gene's germline CDR1 is SGHAT and CDR2 FQNNGV. This chain's CDR3 is CASSSERVGYTF. CDR3 DNA sequence: TGTGCCAGCAGCTCAGAGCGGGTGGGCTACACCTTC.

This clone was picked up one time. The CDR3 loop is CASSFGGATNEKLFF. DNA for the CDR3: TGTGCCAGCAGTTTCGGCGGGGCAACTAATGAAAAACTGTTTTTT. The chain is built from TRBV28 and TRBJ1-4, with D uncertain. This CDR3 region has 15 residues. From germline, CDR1 is MDHEN and CDR2 SYDVKM. The V end lost 3 bases, the J end lost 0 bases, and 8 bases lay between the germline ends.

The gene calls are TRBV27 and TRBJ1-2, with TRBD1 as a possible D gene (6 bases). This CDR3 is 14 amino acids long. Trimming left V 3 bases short and J 7 bases short, with 15 bases between. Germline CDR1 and CDR2: MNHEY and SMNVEV (reference sequence). The CDR3 spells CASSLEQGVGGYTF. The CDR3 DNA sequence: TGTGCCAGCAGTTTGGAACAGGGAGTAGGTGGCTACACCTTC.

J is TRBJ2-7 and V is TRBV27, with D possibly matching TRBD2 (6 bases). This CDR3 has 14 residues. Between the trimmed V and J ends, which lost 5 bases and 3 bases, there was a span of 14 bases. The germline V gene encodes CDR1 MNHEY and CDR2 SMNVEV (reference sequence). The CDR3 region has the DNA TGTGCCAGCAGTGCATCCGGGGGTGGCTACGAGCAGTACTTC. Its protein is CASSASGGGYEQYF.

This clone was seen a single time. The J gene is TRBJ2-2, the V gene TRBV9; a weak D match, TRBD1 (5 bases). The V gene lost 6 bases and the J gene lost 0 bases, with 9 bases spanning the gap. CDR1 and CDR2 from the germline V gene are SGDLS and YYNGEE. The CDR3 covers 14 residues. This chain's CDR3 is CASTQGSNTGELFF. Written as DNA, the CDR3 is TGTGCCAGCACCCAGGGATCGAACACCGGGGAGCTGTTTTTT.

The rearrangement links TRBV2 to TRBJ2-1; TRBD1 might be the D (6 bases). CDR3 length equals 15 residues. The germline gives CDR1 SNHLY, CDR2 FYNNEI. Trimming stripped 1 base from V and 4 bases from J, with 11 bases between. CDR3 coding DNA: TGTGCCAGCAGTGAAGAATCAACAGGGTACAATGAGCAGTTCTTC. Translated: CASSEESTGYNEQFF.

The chain recombines TRBV7-2 with TRBJ2-7; 7 bases match TRBD2. Trimming took 5 bases from V and 3 from J; bases not matched to a gene: 7. In germline, CDR1 is SGHTA, CDR2 FQGNSA. CDR3 length: 14 residues. Here the CDR3 DNA reads TGTGCCAGCAGCCCTACCCCGGGAGGCTACGAGCAGTACTTC. It codes for CASSPTPGGYEQYF.

V usage is TRBV9 and J usage is TRBJ2-4; a weak D match, TRBD1 (6 bases). V was trimmed by 3 bases and J by 6 bases, leaving 13 bases between them. There are 14 residues in the CDR3. The germline V gene encodes CDR1 SGDLS and CDR2 YYNGEE. The CDR3 reads CASSEQGVGNIQYF. The CDR3 bases are TGTGCCAGCAGCGAACAGGGAGTGGGAAACATTCAGTACTTC.

V is TRBV4-2 and J is TRBJ2-3, with 9 bases lining up with TRBD2. The J segment lost 6 bases and the V segment lost 2 bases, leaving 12 bases of the junction unmatched. Germline loops: CDR1 LGHNA, CDR2 YNFKEQ. This CDR3 is 17 amino acids long. The CDR3, as DNA: TGTGCCAGCAGCCAAAGTTCGGGACTAGCAGAGGGGGATACGCAGTATTTT. It translates to CASSQSSGLAEGDTQYF.

The V and J genes are TRBV30 and TRBJ2-5, with TRBD1 matching over 9 bases. V shed 1 base, J shed 4 bases, and the junction held 1 base outside the gene matches. The CDR3 is 13 residues long. The germline gives CDR1 GTSNPN, CDR2 SVGIG (reference sequence). DNA of the CDR3: TGTGCCTGGAGTGGGACAGGGGTAGAGACCCAGTACTTC. This translates into CAWSGTGVETQYF.

This chain uses TRBV11-1 with TRBJ2-5, with 9 bases that match TRBD1. The V gene end was trimmed by 5 bases and the J gene end by 4 bases; junction bases not matched to a gene: 5. This CDR3 is 14 amino acids long. The germline V gene encodes CDR1 SGHAT and CDR2 FQDESV (reference sequence). Here the CDR3 reads CASSLQGAGETQYF. The CDR3 nucleotides read TGTGCCAGCAGCCTACAGGGGGCAGGAGAGACCCAGTACTTC.

The chain recombines TRBV27 with TRBJ2-1, with TRBD1 matching over 8 bases. Germline V CDR1 and CDR2: MNHEY, SMNVEV (reference sequence). The CDR3 consists of 15 residues. After removal of 5 bases from V and 2 bases from J, the junction contained 5 bases not matched to a gene. The CDR3 region is CASSPGTGPYNEQFF. CDR3 in DNA: TGTGCCAGCAGTCCCGGGACAGGCCCCTACAATGAGCAGTTCTTC.

The chain has TRBV6-6 and TRBJ2-4, with unresolved D. Germline loops: CDR1 MNHNY, CDR2 SVGAGI (reference sequence). The CDR3 length is 14 residues. V lost 6 bases and J lost 0, with 9 bases in between. In nucleotides, the CDR3 is TGTGCCAGCAGATTAGCCGAAGCCAAAAACATTCAGTACTTC. It encodes CASRLAEAKNIQYF.

CDR3 sequence: CASTTAGQGLDTQYF. The CDR3 region has the DNA TGTGCCAGCACCACGGCGGGACAGGGATTAGATACGCAGTATTTT. The V call is TRBV27, the J call TRBJ2-3; 9 bases map to TRBD1. V trimming: 7 bases; J trimming: 5 bases; junction bases outside the gene matches: 10. CDR3 size: 15 residues. Germline loops: CDR1 MNHEY, CDR2 SMNVEV (reference sequence).

The chain employs TRBV11-2 and TRBJ2-7; 11 nucleotides agree with TRBD1. CDR1 is SGHAT and CDR2 is FQNNGV in the germline V gene. The CDR3 loop spans 16 amino acids. The V gene end was trimmed by 5 bases and the J gene end by 3 bases; junction bases not matched to a gene: 9. Here the CDR3 reads CASSRSEGQGVYEQYF. In nucleotides, the CDR3 is TGTGCCAGCAGCCGCTCCGAGGGACAGGGGGTCTACGAGCAGTACTTC.

J is TRBJ2-5 and V is TRBV5-6; D may be TRBD1 (7 bases). Germline V gene lookup returns CDR1 SGHDT and CDR2 YYEEEE. The CDR3 loop spans 17 amino acids. Between the trimmed V and J ends, which lost 3 bases and 2 bases, there was a span of 20 bases. As DNA, the CDR3 is TGTGCCAGCAGCTGGAGGGGAGCAGGGGGAGTACAAGAGACCCAGTACTTC. Residues: CASSWRGAGGVQETQYF.

The chain recombines TRBV9 with TRBJ2-1; a weak D match, TRBD2 (5 bases). The CDR3 covers 16 residues. V lost 7 bases to trimming and J lost 4 bases, with 21 bases between them. Germline lookup yields CDR1 SGDLS and CDR2 YYNGEE. CDR3 coding DNA: TGTGCCAGCGGTAACCGGGAAGCGGAACATTACAATGAGCAGTTCTTC. Its protein product is CASGNREAEHYNEQFF.

The chain has TRBV7-2 and TRBJ1-1, with D possibly matching TRBD1 (6 bases). V lost 1 base and J 4 bases, leaving 16 bases between the germline ends. There are 16 residues in the CDR3. The germline CDR1 and CDR2 sequences are SGHTA and FQGNSA. Here the CDR3 DNA reads TGTGCCAGCAGCTTAGGGGGAAACAGGGTGGGCACTGAAGCTTTCTTT. Translation: CASSLGGNRVGTEAFF.